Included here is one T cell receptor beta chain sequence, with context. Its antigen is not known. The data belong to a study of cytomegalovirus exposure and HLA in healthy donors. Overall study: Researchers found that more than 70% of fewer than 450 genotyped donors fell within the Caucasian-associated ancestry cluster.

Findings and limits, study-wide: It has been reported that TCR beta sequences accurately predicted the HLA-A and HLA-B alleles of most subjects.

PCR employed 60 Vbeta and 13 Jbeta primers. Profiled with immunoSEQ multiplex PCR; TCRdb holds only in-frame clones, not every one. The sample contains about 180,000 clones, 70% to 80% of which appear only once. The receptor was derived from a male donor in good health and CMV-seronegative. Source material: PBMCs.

Here the CDR3 reads CASSSGGFTEAFF. DNA of the CDR3: TGTGCCAGTAGTTCAGGGGGCTTCACTGAAGCTTTCTTT. The chain employs TRBV19 and TRBJ1-1, with TRBD1 matching over 8 bases. The junction had 3 bases not matched to a gene; V was cut back by 5 bases and J by 4 bases. Per the germline V gene, CDR1 is LNHDA and CDR2 is SQIVND (reference sequence). CDR3 length equals 13 residues.